This is a list of T cell receptor beta chains from one sample in a study of CD8+CD57+ T cells in acquired aplastic anemia. Each CDR3 protein gets one entry after TCRdb re-called the reads with MiXCR. Here the sample spans just over 400,000 distinct CDR3 sequences, roughly 64% being singletons. What was sequenced was sorted CD4+, CD8+, or CD8+CD57+ T cells (not recorded which) from PBMCs. The receptors shown here come from a human donor in good health, serving as a control. Both conserved end residues are part of each CDR3. Each record gives: V gene, D gene, J gene, clone size, CDR3 DNA, CDR3 protein. D genes are given only for firm matches. Clone size is not always given. Where it is, it says once, few, many or a class for expanded clones.

v_gene: TRBV5-5; d_gene: TRBD1; j_gene: TRBJ1-2; abundance: .; CDR3nt: TGTGCCAGCAGCCTGGGGGACAGGGCACACAGTGGCTACACCTTC; CDR3aa: CASSLGDRAHSGYTF
v_gene: TRBV9; d_gene: .; j_gene: TRBJ2-7; abundance: .; CDR3nt: TGTGCCAGCAGCGTGAATTCACAGGGTTTCTCCTACGAGCAGTACTTC; CDR3aa: CASSVNSQGFSYEQYF
v_gene: TRBV2; d_gene: TRBD2; j_gene: TRBJ2-5; abundance: .; CDR3nt: TGTGCCAGCACTAAACTAGCGGGGACGATAACACAAGAGACCCAGTACTTC; CDR3aa: CASTKLAGTITQETQYF
v_gene: TRBV20-1; d_gene: TRBD1; j_gene: TRBJ1-2; abundance: .; CDR3nt: TGCAGTGCTAGGGACTCAGGGGGCCCTAACTATGGCTACACCTTC; CDR3aa: CSARDSGGPNYGYTF
v_gene: TRBV5-6; d_gene: .; j_gene: TRBJ1-3; abundance: .; CDR3nt: TGTGCCAGCAGCCTTAGGGTTGGCTCTGGAAACACCATATATTTT; CDR3aa: CASSLRVGSGNTIYF
v_gene: TRBV19; d_gene: .; j_gene: TRBJ1-5; abundance: many; CDR3nt: TGTGCCAGTAGTATCCTCGGGGCAGCAGGTCAGCCCCAGCATTTT; CDR3aa: CASSILGAAGQPQHF
v_gene: TRBV10-1; d_gene: TRBD1; j_gene: TRBJ1-1; abundance: .; CDR3nt: TGCGCCAGCAGCTCAACAGGGGCCGCTGAACATTTCTTT; CDR3aa: CASSSTGAAEHFF
v_gene: TRBV2; d_gene: TRBD2; j_gene: TRBJ2-3; abundance: .; CDR3nt: TGTGCCAGGCGGGGGGGCCGAGGAGATACGCAGTATTTT; CDR3aa: CARRGGRGDTQYF
v_gene: TRBV7-2; d_gene: .; j_gene: TRBJ1-5; abundance: many; CDR3nt: TGTGCCAGTACCCGGGAGGGCAATCAGCCCCAGCATTTT; CDR3aa: CASTREGNQPQHF
v_gene: TRBV6-1; d_gene: .; j_gene: TRBJ1-6; abundance: few; CDR3nt: TGTGCCAGCAGTTTACCCGGGGGAAATTCACCCCTCCACTTT; CDR3aa: CASSLPGGNSPLHF
v_gene: TRBV28; d_gene: .; j_gene: TRBJ1-6; abundance: .; CDR3nt: TGTGCCAGCAGTTTATCGGCAGGGAGGGCGAATTCACCCCTCCACTTT; CDR3aa: CASSLSAGRANSPLHF
v_gene: TRBV7-2; d_gene: TRBD1; j_gene: TRBJ2-6; abundance: once; CDR3nt: TGTGCCACCAGCAGACAGGGGGCTGGGGCCAACGTCCCTACTTTC; CDR3aa: CATSRQGAGANVPTF
v_gene: TRBV9; d_gene: .; j_gene: TRBJ1-2; abundance: .; CDR3nt: TGTGCCAGCAGCGCCGCAGAGCGTTTAGGGCCCTACACCTTC; CDR3aa: CASSAAERLGPYTF
v_gene: TRBV9; d_gene: .; j_gene: TRBJ1-2; abundance: .; CDR3nt: TGTGCCTGCAGCGTAGAGAATGAAGGCAGGGCTATCGATGGCCACACCTTC; CDR3aa: CACSVENEGRAIDGHTF
v_gene: TRBV7-7; d_gene: .; j_gene: TRBJ2-7; abundance: .; CDR3nt: TGTGCTAGCAGCTTTAATACGAGCGGGACAGCGGGCCAGTACTTC; CDR3aa: CASSFNTSGTAGQYF